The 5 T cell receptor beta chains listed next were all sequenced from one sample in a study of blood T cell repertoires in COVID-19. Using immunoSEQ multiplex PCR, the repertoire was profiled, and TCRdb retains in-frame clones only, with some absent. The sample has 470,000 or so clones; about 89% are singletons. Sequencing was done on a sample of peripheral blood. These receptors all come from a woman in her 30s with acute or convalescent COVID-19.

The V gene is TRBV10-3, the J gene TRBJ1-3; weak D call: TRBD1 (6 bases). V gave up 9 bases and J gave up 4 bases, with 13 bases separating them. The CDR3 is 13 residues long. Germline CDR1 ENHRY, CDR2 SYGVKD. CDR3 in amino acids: CAISRDIGNTIYF. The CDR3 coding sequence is TGTGCCATATCCAGGGACATAGGAAACACCATATATTTT.

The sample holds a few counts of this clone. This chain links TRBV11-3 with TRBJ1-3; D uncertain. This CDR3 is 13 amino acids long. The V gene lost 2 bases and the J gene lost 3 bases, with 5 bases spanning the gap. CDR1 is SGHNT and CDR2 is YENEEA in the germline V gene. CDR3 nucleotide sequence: TGTGCCAGCAGCTTATTCAATGGAAACACCATATATTTT. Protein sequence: CASSLFNGNTIYF.

CDR3 sequence: CASSPYTGGTDTQYF. The CDR3 nucleotides read TGTGCCAGCTCACCGTACACGGGGGGCACAGATACGCAGTATTTT. V usage is TRBV18 and J usage is TRBJ2-3, with D perhaps matching TRBD2 (6 bases). Germline CDR1 and CDR2: KGHSH and LQKENI. The CDR3 totals 15 residues. V was cut by 3 bases and J by 1 base, with 11 bases left in between.

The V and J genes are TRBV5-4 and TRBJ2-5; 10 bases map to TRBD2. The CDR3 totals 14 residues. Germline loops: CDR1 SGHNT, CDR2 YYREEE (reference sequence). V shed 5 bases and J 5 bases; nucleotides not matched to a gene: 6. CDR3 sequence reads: CASRSSGGRETQYF. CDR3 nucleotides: TGTGCCAGCAGATCTAGCGGGGGCCGGGAGACCCAGTACTTC.

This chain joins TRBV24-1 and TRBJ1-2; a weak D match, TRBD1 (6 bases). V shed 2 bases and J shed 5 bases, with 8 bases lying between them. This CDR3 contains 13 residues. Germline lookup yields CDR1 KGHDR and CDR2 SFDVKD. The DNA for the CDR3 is TGTGCCACCAGTGATTCCCAGGGGTATGGCTACACCTTC. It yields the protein CATSDSQGYGYTF.